Following are 27 T cell receptor beta chains from one sample sequenced in a study of cytomegalovirus exposure and HLA in healthy donors. The PCR ran on 60 Vbeta and 13 Jbeta primers. Method: immunoSEQ multiplex PCR; TCRdb's copy keeps in-frame clones and lacks some. The profile covers roughly 180,000 clones, with roughly 77% appearing a single time and 2% to 3% taken by the ten largest. Source material: PBMCs. These receptors all come from a woman between 25 and 40 years old in good health and CMV-seropositive.

This clone was seen a handful of times. The V and J genes are TRBV4-2 and TRBJ2-1; maybe TRBD1 (5 bases). CDR3 length: 15 residues. Trimming took off 1 base at V and 0 bases at J, with 7 bases between the two ends. Germline V gene lookup returns CDR1 LGHNA and CDR2 YNFKEQ. The CDR3 protein is CASSQGQSSYNEQFF. The CDR3 nucleotides are TGTGCCAGCAGCCAAGGACAGAGCTCCTACAATGAGCAGTTCTTC.

The chain joins TRBV18 to TRBJ1-5; D may be TRBD1 (6 bases). Germline CDR1 KGHSH, CDR2 LQKENI. There are 18 residues in the CDR3. The V and J ends lost 3 bases and 1 base respectively, with 19 bases between them. CDR3: CASSPRPPGQASNQPQHF. The CDR3 DNA follows: TGTGCCAGCTCACCCCGCCCCCCGGGACAAGCAAGCAATCAGCCCCAGCATTTT.

This rearrangement joins TRBV19 to TRBJ2-1; 10 bases map to TRBD2. CDR1 is LNHDA, CDR2 SQIVND, per germline (reference sequence). This CDR3 region has 14 residues. J gave up 8 bases and V 5 bases, and 6 bases lay outside the gene matches. For the CDR3, the DNA is TGTGCCAGTAGTTTATTTAGCGGGGGGTATGAGCAGTTCTTC. Translating gives CASSLFSGGYEQFF.

The V gene is TRBV5-5, the J gene TRBJ2-7, with D perhaps matching TRBD1 (5 bases). This CDR3 has 14 amino acids. Germline V gene data show CDR1 as SGHKS and CDR2 as YYEKEE (reference sequence). The V and J ends lost 0 bases and 2 bases respectively, with 9 bases between them. The CDR3 DNA reads as TGTGCCAGCAGCTTGGGGGCAGGGACCTACGAGCAGTACTTC. Its translation is CASSLGAGTYEQYF.

This clone was recorded a few times. The chain joins TRBV28 to TRBJ2-3, with TRBD2 matching 11 bases. The J segment lost 10 bases and the V segment lost 6 bases, leaving 15 bases of the junction unmatched. This CDR3 has 16 amino acids. Germline CDR1 is MDHEN and CDR2 is SYDVKM. The DNA for the CDR3 is TGTGCCAGCAGACGCGGACTAGCGGGTCTGAATCAGCCGCAGTATTTT. This encodes CASRRGLAGLNQPQYF.

This chain joins TRBV7-2 and TRBJ2-5; TRBD2 matches at 13 bases. Germline CDR1 is SGHTA and CDR2 is FQGNSA. V was pared by 7 bases and J by 0 bases, with 5 bases of the junction left unmatched. The CDR3 extends over 16 amino acids. The CDR3 sequence: CASNTGLAGDQETQYF. The CDR3 DNA reads as TGTGCCAGCAACACCGGACTAGCGGGGGACCAAGAGACCCAGTACTTC.

The rearrangement joins TRBV4-3 to TRBJ2-5; 7 bases map to TRBD2. The V segment lost 3 bases and the J segment 7 bases; nucleotides outside the gene matches: 11. CDR1 is LGHNA and CDR2 is YSLEER in the germline V gene. The CDR3 has 15 amino acids. The CDR3, as DNA: TGCGCCAGCAGCCACCCCTGGGAGGGCCAGGGGACCCAGTACTTC. It is translated as CASSHPWEGQGTQYF.

This clone was found a few times. V is TRBV15 and J is TRBJ1-6; no reliable D call. The CDR3 has 16 amino acids. V lost 3 bases, J lost 5 bases, and 14 bases lay in between. Germline values: CDR1 LNHNV, CDR2 YYDKDF (reference sequence). The CDR3 coding sequence is TGTGCCACCAGCAGTTCTTCCGGGTTCGATAATTCACCCCTCCACTTT. It translates to CATSSSSGFDNSPLHF.

The chain carries TRBV28 and TRBJ1-4, with 10 positions matching TRBD1. This CDR3 is built from 14 residues. The V and J ends lost 6 bases and 5 bases, in that order; junction bases with no gene match: 3. CDR1 is MDHEN, CDR2 SYDVKM, per germline. CDR3 sequence: CASSSGQGNEKLFF. CDR3 in DNA: TGTGCCAGCAGCTCGGGACAGGGGAATGAAAAACTGTTTTTT.

This chain uses TRBV7-6 with TRBJ1-2, with TRBD1 matching 9 bases. The V segment lost 2 bases and the J segment 2 bases; nucleotides outside the gene matches: 15. The V gene's germline CDR1 is SGHVS and CDR2 FNYEAQ. The CDR3 totals 19 residues. In nucleotides, the CDR3 is TGTGCCAGCAGCTTATTAGCCGCCGGGACAGGGAAACCCAACTATGGCTACACCTTC. Amino acids: CASSLLAAGTGKPNYGYTF.

The chain combines TRBV14 with TRBJ2-1; 10 bases are a match to TRBD1. The ends lost 4 bases at V and 5 bases at J; junction bases unmatched: 8. Germline loops: CDR1 SGHDN, CDR2 FVKESK. The CDR3 sequence is 16 residues long. Here the CDR3 reads CASSRWTGGSHNEQFF. In DNA, the CDR3 is TGTGCCAGCAGCCGATGGACAGGGGGGTCTCACAATGAGCAGTTCTTC. Based on the CDR3 plus reference TRBV14 and TRBJ2-1, the full variable domain is EAGVTQFPSHSVIEKGQTVTLRCDPISGHDNLYWYRRVMGKEIKFLLHFVKESKQDESGMPNNRFLAERTGGTYSTLKVQPAELEDSGVYFCASSRWTGGSHNEQFFGPGTRLTVL.

The gene calls are TRBV6-5 and TRBJ2-2, with TRBD1 matching 9 bases. V dropped 0 bases and J dropped 6; count of bases not matched to a gene: 5. The CDR3 has 16 residues. Germline V gene data show CDR1 as MNHEY and CDR2 as SVGAGI. CDR3 amino acids: CASSYSTGQGAGELFF. The CDR3 coding sequence is TGTGCCAGCAGTTACTCGACGGGACAGGGAGCCGGGGAGCTGTTTTTT.

The chain combines TRBV4-3 with TRBJ2-3; 8 positions agree with TRBD2. The V segment lost 0 bases and the J segment 4 bases; nucleotides outside the gene matches: 6. CDR1 is LGHNA, CDR2 YSLEER, per germline. The CDR3 contains 16 residues. The CDR3: CASSQEPAGVADTQYF. The CDR3 coding sequence is TGCGCCAGCAGCCAAGAACCAGCGGGGGTGGCAGATACGCAGTATTTT.

The chain uses TRBV11-3 and TRBJ1-6, with D hard to call. The V end lost 5 bases, the J end lost 8 bases, and 10 bases lay between the germline ends. Germline assignment: CDR1 SGHNT and CDR2 YENEEA. This CDR3 has 13 amino acids. The CDR3 region has the DNA TGTGCCAGCAGCGCAAACTTTGATTCACCCCTCCACTTT. Protein product: CASSANFDSPLHF.

The rearrangement joins TRBV2 to TRBJ2-7; TRBD1 aligns across 12 bases. Germline lookup yields CDR1 SNHLY and CDR2 FYNNEI. This CDR3 is 15 amino acids long. Germline trimming cut 5 bases from V and 4 bases from J; bases unmatched to any gene: 6. CDR3 sequence (DNA): TGTGCCAGCAGTAGCCCGGGACAGGGGGCGTACGAGCAGTACTTC. Translation: CASSSPGQGAYEQYF.

The rearrangement links TRBV25-1 to TRBJ1-2; TRBD1 aligns across 9 bases. The germline V gene encodes CDR1 MGHDK and CDR2 SYGVNS. The CDR3 contains 13 residues. Trimming took 4 bases from V and 6 from J; bases not matched to a gene: 3. The CDR3 sequence is CASSGDRGDGYTF. CDR3 in DNA: TGTGCCAGCAGTGGAGACAGGGGGGATGGCTACACCTTC.

V is TRBV11-2 and J is TRBJ2-7; D is unclear. The CDR3 has 11 amino acids. The V gene's germline CDR1 is SGHAT and CDR2 FQNNGV. V was shortened by 5 bases and J by 4 bases, with 6 bases between the two germline ends. CDR3 in DNA: TGTGCCAGCAGCCGGGTGTACGAGCAGTACTTC. It encodes CASSRVYEQYF. Full variable domain (remainder filled in from reference TRBV11-2 and TRBJ2-7): EAGVAQSPRYKIIEKRQSVAFWCNPISGHATLYWYQQILGQGPKLLIQFQNNGVVDDSQLPKDRFSAERLKGVDSTLKIQPAKLEDSAVYLCASSRVYEQYFGPGTRLTVT.

The chain combines TRBV7-2 with TRBJ2-7; D unclear. This CDR3 contains 14 residues. The germline V gene encodes CDR1 SGHTA and CDR2 FQGNSA. V dropped 2 bases and J dropped 6 bases, with 14 bases sitting between them. The CDR3: CASSLPPTHGEQYF. CDR3 in DNA: TGTGCCAGCAGCTTACCCCCAACTCATGGCGAGCAGTACTTC.

The chain links TRBV19 to TRBJ1-1, with D perhaps TRBD1 (6 bases). Trimming removed 10 bases at V and 6 bases at J, with 18 bases between. This CDR3 has 13 residues. Per germline, CDR1 LNHDA and CDR2 SQIVND (reference sequence). CDR3 residues: CATGRGATSEAFF. The CDR3 nucleotides read TGTGCCACCGGCCGGGGGGCCACGTCTGAAGCTTTCTTT.

The chain has TRBV5-5 and TRBJ2-6; D gene unclear. The CDR3 spans 18 residues. The V end lost 2 bases, the J end lost 2 bases, and 17 bases lay between the germline ends. The germline V gene encodes CDR1 SGHKS and CDR2 YYEKEE (reference sequence). In nucleotides, the CDR3 is TGTGCCAGCAGCTTCTACCTTGCACCACCAACTGGGGCCAACGTCCTGACTTTC. Translated: CASSFYLAPPTGANVLTF.

J is TRBJ1-5 and V is TRBV7-2, with 10 nucleotides matching TRBD1. CDR1 and CDR2 (germline): SGHTA, FQGNSA. The V segment lost 3 bases and the J segment 6 bases; nucleotides outside the gene matches: 5. CDR3 size: 15 residues. This CDR3 is CASSLDRGVAQPQHF. Written as DNA, the CDR3 is TGTGCCAGCAGCTTGGACAGGGGGGTGGCTCAGCCCCAGCATTTT.

The chain employs TRBV2 and TRBJ2-5; possibly TRBD2 for D (6 bases). The CDR3 has 13 amino acids. V was shortened by 6 bases and J by 9 bases, with 17 bases between the two germline ends. CDR1 is SNHLY and CDR2 is FYNNEI in the germline V gene. The CDR3 here is CASSPAVPGAQYF. CDR3 coding DNA: TGTGCCAGCAGCCCTGCGGTCCCGGGGGCCCAGTACTTC.

This chain joins TRBV5-6 and TRBJ1-5; D may be TRBD1 (6 bases). Trimming shortened V by 0 bases and J by 0 bases, and 13 bases separated the two germline ends. CDR3 length equals 17 residues. In germline, CDR1 is SGHDT, CDR2 YYEEEE. The CDR3 nucleotides read TGTGCCAGCAGCTTGGGAGATAGGGGGAATAGCAATCAGCCCCAGCATTTT. It is translated as CASSLGDRGNSNQPQHF.

This clone turned up a few times. This chain uses TRBV9 with TRBJ2-5, with 12 bases fitting TRBD2. The V segment lost 4 bases and the J segment 5 bases; nucleotides outside the gene matches: 6. The germline V gene encodes CDR1 SGDLS and CDR2 YYNGEE. The CDR3 is 15 residues long. CDR3 coding DNA: TGTGCCAGCAGCCTCCCCACTAGCGGGGGGGAGACCCAGTACTTC. Its translation is CASSLPTSGGETQYF.

V usage is TRBV23-1 and J usage is TRBJ1-2, with a weak D call TRBD1 (5 bases). TRBV23-1 belongs to the ORF category, with a function that is uncertain. V lost 6 bases to trimming and J lost 7 bases, with 12 bases between them. The CDR3 sequence is 12 residues long. CDR3 nucleotides: TGCGCCAGCAGGTCGGGGGTCTCTGGCTACACCTTC. Its protein product is CASRSGVSGYTF.

This rearrangement joins TRBV7-2 to TRBJ2-2; D is possibly TRBD2 (6 bases). V gave up 5 bases and J gave up 8 bases, with 12 bases separating them. Germline CDR1 reads SGHTA; CDR2 reads FQGNSA. The CDR3 consists of 13 residues. Here the CDR3 DNA reads TGTGCCAGCAGCCCCTCCCGGGAGGGGGAGCTGTTTTTT. Protein: CASSPSREGELFF.

The V and J genes are TRBV15 and TRBJ1-1; D is unclear. Deletions cut 5 bases from V and 1 base from J, with 8 bases between. This CDR3 has 13 amino acids. The V gene's germline CDR1 is LNHNV and CDR2 YYDKDF (reference sequence). CDR3 protein: CATSPQANTEAFF. The CDR3 nucleotides are TGTGCCACCAGCCCCCAAGCGAACACTGAAGCTTTCTTT.